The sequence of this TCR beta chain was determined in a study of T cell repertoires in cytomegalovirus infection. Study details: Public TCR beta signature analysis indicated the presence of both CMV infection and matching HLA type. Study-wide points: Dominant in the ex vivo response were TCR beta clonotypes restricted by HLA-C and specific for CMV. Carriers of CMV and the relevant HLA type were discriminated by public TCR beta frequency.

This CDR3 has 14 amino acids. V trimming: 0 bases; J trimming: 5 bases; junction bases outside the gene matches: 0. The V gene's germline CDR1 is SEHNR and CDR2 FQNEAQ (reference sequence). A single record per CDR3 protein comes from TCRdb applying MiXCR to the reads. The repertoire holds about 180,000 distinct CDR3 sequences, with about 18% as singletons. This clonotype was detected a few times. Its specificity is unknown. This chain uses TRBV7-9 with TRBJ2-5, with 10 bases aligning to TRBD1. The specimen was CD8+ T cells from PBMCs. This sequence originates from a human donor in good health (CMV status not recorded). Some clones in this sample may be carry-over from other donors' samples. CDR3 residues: CASSLAGQGETQYF. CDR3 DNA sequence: TGTGCCAGCAGCTTAGCGGGACAGGGGGAGACCCAGTACTTC. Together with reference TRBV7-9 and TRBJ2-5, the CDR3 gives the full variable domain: DTGVSQNPRHKITKRGQNVTFRCDPISEHNRLYWYRQTLGQGPEFLTYFQNEAQLEKSRLLSDRFSAERPKGSFSTLEIQRTEQGDSAMYLCASSLAGQGETQYFGPGTRLLVL.